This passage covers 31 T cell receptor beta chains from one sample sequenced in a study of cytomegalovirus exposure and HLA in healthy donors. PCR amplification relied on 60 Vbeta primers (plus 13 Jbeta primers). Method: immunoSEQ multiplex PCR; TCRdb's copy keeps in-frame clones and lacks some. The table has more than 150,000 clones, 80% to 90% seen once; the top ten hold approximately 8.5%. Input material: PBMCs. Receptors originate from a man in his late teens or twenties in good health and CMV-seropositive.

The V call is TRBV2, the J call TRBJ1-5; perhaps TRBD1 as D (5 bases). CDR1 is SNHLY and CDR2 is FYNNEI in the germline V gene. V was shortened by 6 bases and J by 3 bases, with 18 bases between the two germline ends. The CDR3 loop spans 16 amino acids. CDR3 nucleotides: TGTGCCAGCAGGCGGGGTTGGGGGATCGACAATCAGCCCCAGCATTTT. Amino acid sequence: CASRRGWGIDNQPQHF.

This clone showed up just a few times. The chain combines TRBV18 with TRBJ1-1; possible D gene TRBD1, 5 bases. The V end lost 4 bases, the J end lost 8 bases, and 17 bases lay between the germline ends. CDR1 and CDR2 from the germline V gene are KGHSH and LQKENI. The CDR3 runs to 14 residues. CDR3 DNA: TGTGCCAGCTCACAAGGGCAGGGAGGTGTGGAAGCTTTCTTT. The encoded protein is CASSQGQGGVEAFF. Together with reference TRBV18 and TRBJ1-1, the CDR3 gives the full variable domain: NAGVMQNPRHLVRRRGQEARLRCSPMKGHSHVYWYRQLPEEGLKFMVYLQKENIIDESGMPKERFSAEFPKEGPSILRIQQVVRGDSAAYFCASSQGQGGVEAFFGQGTRLTVV.

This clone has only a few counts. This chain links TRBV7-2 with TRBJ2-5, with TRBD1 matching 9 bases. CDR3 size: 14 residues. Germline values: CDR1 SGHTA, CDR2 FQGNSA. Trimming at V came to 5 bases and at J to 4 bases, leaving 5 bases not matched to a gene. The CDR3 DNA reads TGTGCCAGCAGCAGGGACAGGGTGGCAGAGACCCAGTACTTC. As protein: CASSRDRVAETQYF.

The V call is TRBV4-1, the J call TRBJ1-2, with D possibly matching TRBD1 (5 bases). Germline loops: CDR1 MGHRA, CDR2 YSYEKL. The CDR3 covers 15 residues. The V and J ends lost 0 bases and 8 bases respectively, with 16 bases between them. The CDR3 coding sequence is TGCGCCAGCAGCCAAGATATAGCAGGGCCCGAGGGCTACACCTTC. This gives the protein CASSQDIAGPEGYTF.

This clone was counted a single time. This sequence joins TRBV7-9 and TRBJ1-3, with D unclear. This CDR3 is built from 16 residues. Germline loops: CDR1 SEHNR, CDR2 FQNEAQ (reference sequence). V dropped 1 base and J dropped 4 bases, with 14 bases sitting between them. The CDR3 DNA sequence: TGTGCCAGCAGCTTAGTTGTGCCTATGATCGGAAACACCATATATTTT. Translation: CASSLVVPMIGNTIYF.

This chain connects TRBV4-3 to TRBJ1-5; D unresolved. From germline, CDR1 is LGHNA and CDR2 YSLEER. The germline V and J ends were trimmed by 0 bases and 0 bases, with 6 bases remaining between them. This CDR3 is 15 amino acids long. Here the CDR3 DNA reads TGCGCCAGCAGCCAAGAACGGGGTAGCAATCAGCCCCAGCATTTT. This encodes CASSQERGSNQPQHF.

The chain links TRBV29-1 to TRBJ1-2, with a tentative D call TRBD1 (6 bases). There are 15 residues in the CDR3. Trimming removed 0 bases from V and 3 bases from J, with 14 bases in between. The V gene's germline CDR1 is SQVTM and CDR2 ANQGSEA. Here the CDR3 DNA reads TGCAGCGTTGAAGAAGTTGGGAGGGGGGACTATGGCTACACCTTC. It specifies CSVEEVGRGDYGYTF.

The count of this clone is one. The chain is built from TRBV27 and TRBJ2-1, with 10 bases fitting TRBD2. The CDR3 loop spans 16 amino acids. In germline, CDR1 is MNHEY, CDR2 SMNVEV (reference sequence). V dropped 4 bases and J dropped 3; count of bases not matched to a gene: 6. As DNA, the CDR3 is TGTGCCAGCAGTTCACCAACTAGCGGGGACTACAATGAGCAGTTCTTC. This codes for CASSSPTSGDYNEQFF.

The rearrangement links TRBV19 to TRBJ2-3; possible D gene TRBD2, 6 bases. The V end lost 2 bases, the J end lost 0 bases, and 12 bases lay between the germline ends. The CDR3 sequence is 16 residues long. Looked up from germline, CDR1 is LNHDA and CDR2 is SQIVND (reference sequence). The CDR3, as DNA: TGTGCCAGTAGTATAAGGAGGGGAGCTAGCACAGATACGCAGTATTTT. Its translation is CASSIRRGASTDTQYF.

CDR3 coding DNA: TGTGCCAGCAGCGTATCGGACAGGGGAGTTTACAATGAGCAGTTCTTC. The encoded protein is CASSVSDRGVYNEQFF. The chain links TRBV9 to TRBJ2-1; 9 bases align to TRBD1. J gave up 4 bases and V 1 base, and 6 bases lay outside the gene matches. Per the germline V gene, CDR1 is SGDLS and CDR2 is YYNGEE. The CDR3 sequence is 16 residues long. The entire variable domain, with the rest obtained from reference TRBV9 and TRBJ2-1, is as follows: DSGVTQTPKHLITATGQRVTLRCSPRSGDLSVYWYQQSLDQGLQFLIQYYNGEERAKGNILERFSAQQFPDLHSELNLSSLELGDSALYFCASSVSDRGVYNEQFFGPGTRLTVL.

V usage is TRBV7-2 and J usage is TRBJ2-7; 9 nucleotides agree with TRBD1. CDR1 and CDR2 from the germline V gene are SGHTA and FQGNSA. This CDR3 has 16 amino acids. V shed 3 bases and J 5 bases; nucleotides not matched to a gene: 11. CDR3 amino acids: CASSFPVGTGNHEQYF. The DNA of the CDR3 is TGTGCCAGCAGCTTTCCCGTAGGGACAGGGAACCACGAGCAGTACTTC. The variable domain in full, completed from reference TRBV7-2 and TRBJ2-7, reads GAGVSQSPSNKVTEKGKDVELRCDPISGHTALYWYRQSLGQGLEFLIYFQGNSAPDKSGLPSDRFSAERTGGSVSTLTIQRTQQEDSAVYLCASSFPVGTGNHEQYFGPGTRLTVT.

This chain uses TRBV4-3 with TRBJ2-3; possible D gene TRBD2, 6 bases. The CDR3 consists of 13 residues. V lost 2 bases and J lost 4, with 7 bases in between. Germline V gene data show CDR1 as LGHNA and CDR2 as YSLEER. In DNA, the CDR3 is TGCGCCAGCAGCCAACCGGGGGCAGATACGCAGTATTTT. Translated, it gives CASSQPGADTQYF.

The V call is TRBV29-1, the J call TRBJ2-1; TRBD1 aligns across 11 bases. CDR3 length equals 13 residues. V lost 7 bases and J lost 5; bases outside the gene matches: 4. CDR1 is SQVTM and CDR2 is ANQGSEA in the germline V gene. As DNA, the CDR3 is TGCAGCGCCGGACAGGGGGCCCACAATGAGCAGTTCTTC. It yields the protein CSAGQGAHNEQFF.

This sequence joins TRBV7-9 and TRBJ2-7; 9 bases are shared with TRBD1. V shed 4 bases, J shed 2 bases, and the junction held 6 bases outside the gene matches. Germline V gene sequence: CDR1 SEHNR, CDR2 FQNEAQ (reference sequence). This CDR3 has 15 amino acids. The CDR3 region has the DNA TGTGCCAGCAGCTCGGCCCGGACAGGGGCCTACGAGCAGTACTTC. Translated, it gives CASSSARTGAYEQYF.

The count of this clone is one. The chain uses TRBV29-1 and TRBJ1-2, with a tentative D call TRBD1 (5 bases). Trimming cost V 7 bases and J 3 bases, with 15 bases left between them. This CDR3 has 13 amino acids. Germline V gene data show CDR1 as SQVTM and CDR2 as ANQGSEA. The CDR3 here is CSATRAEDYGYTF. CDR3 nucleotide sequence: TGCAGCGCAACCAGGGCTGAGGACTATGGCTACACCTTC.

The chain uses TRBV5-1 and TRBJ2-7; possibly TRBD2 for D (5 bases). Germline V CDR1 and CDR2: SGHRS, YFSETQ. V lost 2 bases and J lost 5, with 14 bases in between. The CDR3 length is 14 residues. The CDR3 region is CASSFQAEEDEQYF. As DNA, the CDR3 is TGCGCCAGCAGCTTCCAAGCGGAGGAGGACGAGCAGTACTTC.

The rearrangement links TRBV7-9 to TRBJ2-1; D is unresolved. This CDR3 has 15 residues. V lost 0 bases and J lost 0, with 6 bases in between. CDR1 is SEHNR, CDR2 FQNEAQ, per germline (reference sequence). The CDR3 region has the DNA TGTGCCAGCAGCTTAGCCGGTAGCTCCTACAATGAGCAGTTCTTC. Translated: CASSLAGSSYNEQFF.

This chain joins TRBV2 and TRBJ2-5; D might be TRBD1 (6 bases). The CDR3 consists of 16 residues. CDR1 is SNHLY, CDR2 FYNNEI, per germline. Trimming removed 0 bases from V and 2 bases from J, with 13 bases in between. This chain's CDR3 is CASSEAGATPQETQYF. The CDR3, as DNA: TGTGCCAGCAGTGAAGCGGGGGCCACGCCACAAGAGACCCAGTACTTC.

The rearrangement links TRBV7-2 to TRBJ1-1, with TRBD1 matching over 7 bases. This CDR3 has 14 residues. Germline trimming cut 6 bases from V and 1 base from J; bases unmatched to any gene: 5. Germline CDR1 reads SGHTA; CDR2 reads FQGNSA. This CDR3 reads CASSYDRANTEAFF. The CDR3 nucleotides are TGTGCCAGCAGTTATGACAGGGCGAACACTGAAGCTTTCTTT.

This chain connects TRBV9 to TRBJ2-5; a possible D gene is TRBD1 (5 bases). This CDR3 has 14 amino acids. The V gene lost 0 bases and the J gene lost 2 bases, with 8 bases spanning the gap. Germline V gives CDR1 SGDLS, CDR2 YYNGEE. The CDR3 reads CASSVGTFQETQYF. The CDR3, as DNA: TGTGCCAGCAGCGTAGGGACATTTCAAGAGACCCAGTACTTC.

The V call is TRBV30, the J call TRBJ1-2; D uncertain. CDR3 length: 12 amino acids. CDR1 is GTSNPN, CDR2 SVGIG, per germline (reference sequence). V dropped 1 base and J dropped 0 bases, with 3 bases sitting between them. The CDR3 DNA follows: TGTGCCTGGAGTGCATCTAACTATGGCTACACCTTC. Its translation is CAWSASNYGYTF.

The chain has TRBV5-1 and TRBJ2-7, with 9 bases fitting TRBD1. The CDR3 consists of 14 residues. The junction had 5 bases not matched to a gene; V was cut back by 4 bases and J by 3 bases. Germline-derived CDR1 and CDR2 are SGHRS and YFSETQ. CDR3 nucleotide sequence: TGCGCCAGCAGCAAGGACAGGGGAAACTACGAGCAGTACTTC. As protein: CASSKDRGNYEQYF.

As DNA, the CDR3 is TGTGCCAGCAGTGAAGCGGGAGGCGGGGACCGCCACGTGCAGTACTTC. Translated, it gives CASSEAGGGDRHVQYF. The chain links TRBV2 to TRBJ2-7; possibly TRBD2 for D (6 bases). Trimming stripped 0 bases from V and 9 bases from J, with 21 bases between. Germline CDR1 and CDR2: SNHLY and FYNNEI. The CDR3 length is 16 residues.

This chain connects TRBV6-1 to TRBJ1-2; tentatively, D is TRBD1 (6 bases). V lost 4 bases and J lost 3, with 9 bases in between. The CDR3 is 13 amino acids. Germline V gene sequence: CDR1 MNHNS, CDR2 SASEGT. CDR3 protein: CASSVYRDYGYTF. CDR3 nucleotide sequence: TGTGCCAGCAGTGTATACAGGGACTATGGCTACACCTTC.

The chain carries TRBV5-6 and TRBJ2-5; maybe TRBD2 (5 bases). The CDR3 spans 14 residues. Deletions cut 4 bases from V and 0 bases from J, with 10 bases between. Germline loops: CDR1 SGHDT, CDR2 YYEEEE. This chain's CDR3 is CASSGEWYQETQYF. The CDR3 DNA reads TGTGCCAGCAGCGGGGAGTGGTACCAAGAGACCCAGTACTTC. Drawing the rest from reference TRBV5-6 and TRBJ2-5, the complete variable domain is DAGVTQSPTHLIKTRGQQVTLRCSPKSGHDTVSWYQQALGQGPQFIFQYYEEEERQRGNFPDRFSGHQFPNYSSELNVNALLLGDSALYLCASSGEWYQETQYFGPGTRLLVL.

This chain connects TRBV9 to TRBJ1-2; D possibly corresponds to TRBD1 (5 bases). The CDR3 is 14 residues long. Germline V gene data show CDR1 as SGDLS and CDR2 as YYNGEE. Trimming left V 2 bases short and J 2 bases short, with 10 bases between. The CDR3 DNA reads TGTGCCAGCAGCGTGACAGCGGGGAACTATGGCTACACCTTC. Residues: CASSVTAGNYGYTF.

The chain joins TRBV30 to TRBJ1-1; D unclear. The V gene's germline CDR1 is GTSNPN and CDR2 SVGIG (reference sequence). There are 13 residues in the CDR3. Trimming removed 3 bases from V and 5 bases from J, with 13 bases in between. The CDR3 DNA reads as TGTGCCTGGAGGGCCTCACAAGTGACTGAAGCTTTCTTT. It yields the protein CAWRASQVTEAFF. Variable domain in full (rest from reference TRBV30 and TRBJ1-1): SQTIHQWPATLVQPVGSPLSLECTVEGTSNPNLYWYRQAAGRGLQLLFYSVGIGQISSEVPQNLSASRPQDRQFILSSKKLLLSDSGFYLCAWRASQVTEAFFGQGTRLTVV.

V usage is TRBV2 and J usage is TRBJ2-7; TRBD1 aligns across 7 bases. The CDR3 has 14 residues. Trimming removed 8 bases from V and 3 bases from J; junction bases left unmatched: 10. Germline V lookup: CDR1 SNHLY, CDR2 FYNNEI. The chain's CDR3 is CASGVDRRSYEQYF. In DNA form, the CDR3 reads TGTGCCAGCGGAGTGGACAGGAGAAGCTACGAGCAGTACTTC.

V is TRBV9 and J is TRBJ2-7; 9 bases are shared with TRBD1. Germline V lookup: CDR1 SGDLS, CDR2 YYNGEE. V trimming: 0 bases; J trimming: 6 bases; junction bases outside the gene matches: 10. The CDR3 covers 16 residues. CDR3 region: CASSVDPGQGSGEQYF. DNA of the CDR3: TGTGCCAGCAGCGTAGACCCTGGACAGGGGAGCGGCGAGCAGTACTTC.

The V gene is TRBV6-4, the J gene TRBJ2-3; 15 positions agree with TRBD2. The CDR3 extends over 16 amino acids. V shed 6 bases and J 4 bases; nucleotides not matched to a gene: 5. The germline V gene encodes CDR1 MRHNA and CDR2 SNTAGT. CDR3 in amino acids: CASSPGLAGGADTQYF. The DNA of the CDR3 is TGTGCCAGCAGCCCGGGACTAGCGGGGGGCGCAGATACGCAGTATTTT.

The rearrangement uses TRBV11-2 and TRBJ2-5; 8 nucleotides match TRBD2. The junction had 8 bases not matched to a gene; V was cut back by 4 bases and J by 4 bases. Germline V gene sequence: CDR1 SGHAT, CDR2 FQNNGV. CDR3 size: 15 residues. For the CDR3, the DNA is TGTGCCAGCAGCTCCCCGCGGGGGGCGGGAGAGACCCAGTACTTC. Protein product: CASSSPRGAGETQYF. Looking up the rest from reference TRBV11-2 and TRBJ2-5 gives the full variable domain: EAGVAQSPRYKIIEKRQSVAFWCNPISGHATLYWYQQILGQGPKLLIQFQNNGVVDDSQLPKDRFSAERLKGVDSTLKIQPAKLEDSAVYLCASSSPRGAGETQYFGPGTRLLVL.